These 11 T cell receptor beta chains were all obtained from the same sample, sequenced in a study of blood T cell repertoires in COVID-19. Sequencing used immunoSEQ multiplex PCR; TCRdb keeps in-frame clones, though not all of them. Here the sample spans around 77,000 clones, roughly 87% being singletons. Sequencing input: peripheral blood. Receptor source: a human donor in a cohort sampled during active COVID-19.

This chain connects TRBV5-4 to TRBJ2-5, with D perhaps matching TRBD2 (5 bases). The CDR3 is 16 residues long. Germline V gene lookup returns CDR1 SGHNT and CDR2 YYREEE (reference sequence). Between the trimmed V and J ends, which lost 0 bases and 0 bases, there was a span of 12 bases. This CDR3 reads CASSLAERDYQETQYF. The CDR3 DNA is TGTGCCAGCAGCTTGGCCGAGAGGGATTACCAAGAGACCCAGTACTTC.

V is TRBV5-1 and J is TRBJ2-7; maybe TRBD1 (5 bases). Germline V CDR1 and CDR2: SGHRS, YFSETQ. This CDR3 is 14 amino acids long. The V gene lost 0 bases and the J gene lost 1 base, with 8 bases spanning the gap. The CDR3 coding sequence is TGCGCCAGCAGCTTGGACAGGTGGTCCTACGAGCAGTACTTC. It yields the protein CASSLDRWSYEQYF.

CDR3 region: CASSPRGTDEAFF. The CDR3 DNA reads as TGTGCCAGCTCACCGCGCGGGACAGACGAAGCTTTCTTT. The chain joins TRBV18 to TRBJ1-1; 7 bases line up with TRBD1. The germline CDR1 and CDR2 sequences are KGHSH and LQKENI. This CDR3 is built from 13 residues. The V gene end was trimmed by 3 bases and the J gene end by 8 bases; junction bases not matched to a gene: 6.

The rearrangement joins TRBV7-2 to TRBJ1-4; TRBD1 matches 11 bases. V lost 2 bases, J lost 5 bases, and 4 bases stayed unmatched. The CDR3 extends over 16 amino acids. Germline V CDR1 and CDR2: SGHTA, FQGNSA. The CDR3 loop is CASSLSGDRGNEKLFF. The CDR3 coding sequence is TGTGCCAGCAGCTTATCGGGGGACAGGGGGAATGAAAAACTGTTTTTT.

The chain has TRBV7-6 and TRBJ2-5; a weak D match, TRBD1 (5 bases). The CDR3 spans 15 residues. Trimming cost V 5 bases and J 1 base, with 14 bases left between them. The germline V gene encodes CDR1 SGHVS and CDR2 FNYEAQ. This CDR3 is CASSAMTASQETQYF. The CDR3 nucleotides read TGTGCCAGCAGCGCTATGACAGCTTCCCAAGAGACCCAGTACTTC.

The CDR3 spells CAWNFQGGGDNEQFF. The CDR3 coding sequence is TGTGCCTGGAATTTTCAGGGCGGGGGGGACAATGAGCAGTTCTTC. The chain has TRBV30 and TRBJ2-1; 9 positions agree with TRBD2. With V trimmed by 4 bases and J by 5 bases, 9 bases remained unmatched. Germline V CDR1 and CDR2: GTSNPN, SVGIG (reference sequence). The length of the CDR3 is 15 residues.

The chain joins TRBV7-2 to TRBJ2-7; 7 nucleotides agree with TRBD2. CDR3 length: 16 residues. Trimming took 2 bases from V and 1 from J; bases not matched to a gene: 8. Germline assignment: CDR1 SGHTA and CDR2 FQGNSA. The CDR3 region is CASSLNPLAASYEQYF. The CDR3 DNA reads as TGTGCCAGCAGCTTAAACCCGCTAGCGGCATCCTACGAGCAGTACTTC.

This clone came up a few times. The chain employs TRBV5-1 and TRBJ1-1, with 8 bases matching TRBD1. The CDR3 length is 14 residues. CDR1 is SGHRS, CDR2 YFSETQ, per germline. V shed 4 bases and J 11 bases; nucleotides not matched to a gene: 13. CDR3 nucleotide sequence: TGCGCCAGCAGCCTGGGGCCCGACAGGGGATCGGCTTTCTTT. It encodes CASSLGPDRGSAFF.

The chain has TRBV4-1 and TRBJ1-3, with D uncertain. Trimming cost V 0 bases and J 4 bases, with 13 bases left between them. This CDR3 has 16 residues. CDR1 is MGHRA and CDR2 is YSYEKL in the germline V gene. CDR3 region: CASSQEGRAGGNTIYF. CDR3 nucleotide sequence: TGCGCCAGCAGCCAAGAGGGTCGGGCGGGGGGAAACACCATATATTTT.

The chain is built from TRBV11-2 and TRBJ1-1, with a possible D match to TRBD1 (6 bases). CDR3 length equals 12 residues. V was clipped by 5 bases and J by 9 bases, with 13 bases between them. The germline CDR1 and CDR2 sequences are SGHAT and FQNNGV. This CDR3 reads CASSPQGIQAFF. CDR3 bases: TGTGCCAGCAGCCCCCAGGGGATCCAAGCTTTCTTT.

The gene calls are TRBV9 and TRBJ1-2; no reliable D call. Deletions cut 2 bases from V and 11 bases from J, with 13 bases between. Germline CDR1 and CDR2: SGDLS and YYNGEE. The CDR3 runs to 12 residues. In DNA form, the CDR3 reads TGTGCCAGCAGCGTCTCCACTCGAAGTTACACCTTC. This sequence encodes CASSVSTRSYTF.